The clone carrying this T cell receptor (delta chain) was found a few times. Its target is unknown. The trim removed 9 bases at V and 4 bases at J, leaving 40 bases unmatched. CDR3 length: 24 amino acids. Germline CDR1 and CDR2: TSWWSYY and QGS. Thymocytes were sorted as CD3+ TCRVdelta1+ TCRVdelta2- after alphabeta T cell depletion. Sorted Vdelta1+ thymocytes were roughly 96% to 99.6% pure. The sample belongs to a study of Vδ1+ human thymocytes. Overall study results and limits: Thymic TRG and TRD repertoires appeared highly polyclonal, with Gaussian CDR3 length distributions. Despite high sort purity, roughly 20% of thymic T cell receptor delta sequences were Vdelta2. Unexpected Vdelta2 sequences could cause misinterpretation of bulk repertoire data.

RNA was extracted from the cells and then reverse transcribed. CDR3 amplicons came from multiplex PCR with pooled V-gene forward and constant-region reverse primers. TCRdb reran clone calling via CATT on the multiplex PCR reads. In the table there are roughly 50,000 delta-chain clones, more than 15% of which are singletons. The sequencing input was Vdelta1+ gamma-delta thymocytes from the thymus. Documented subset: FACS-sorted CD3+ TCRalphabeta- TCRVdelta1+ TCRVdelta2- thymocytes. The J gene is TRDJ1, the V gene TRDV1; 8 nucleotides agree with TRDD3. The sequence was collected from a boy less than two years old who had congenital heart surgery. CDR3 bases: TGTGCTCTCAATTCTTTATCCCCCTTCGTAGTGGGGGATCGTGGGTGGGATGACAGCGATAAACTCATCTTT. It translates to CALNSLSPFVVGDRGWDDSDKLIF.